The 27 T cell receptor beta chains listed next were all sequenced from one sample in a study of post-analysis software for immune sequencing data. Unique molecular identifiers were carried by the TCR beta cDNA libraries. TCRdb ran MiXCR on the PCR reads and lists one entry per CDR3 protein. The sample includes roughly 150,000 distinct CDR3 sequences, 35% to 40% of them seen just once. The starting material was blood, obtained after autologous hematopoietic stem cell transplantation. These TCRs come from a girl aged 5 to 17 with multiple sclerosis.

The V gene is TRBV19, the J gene TRBJ1-2; D might be TRBD1 (5 bases). V shed 1 base and J shed 4 bases, with 10 bases lying between them. The CDR3 is 14 residues long. The germline V gene encodes CDR1 LNHDA and CDR2 SQIVND (reference sequence). CDR3 DNA sequence: TGTGCCAGTAGTATAGGGGCAGGGATCTATGGCTACACCTTC. Protein: CASSIGAGIYGYTF.

The chain employs TRBV7-9 and TRBJ2-5; 8 bases are shared with TRBD1. The DNA end lines up better with TRBJ2-7; the J call may be wrong. CDR1 is SEHNR, CDR2 FQNEAQ, per germline (reference sequence). The CDR3 extends over 14 amino acids. The CDR3 protein is CASSHGDRPYEQYF. CDR3 DNA sequence: TGTGCCAGCAGCCACGGGGACAGGCCCTACGAGCAGTACTTC.

The chain joins TRBV27 to TRBJ2-4; 8 bases line up with TRBD1. The last part of the DNA fits TRBJ2-7 better; the J call may be wrong. This CDR3 region has 13 residues. Per germline, CDR1 MNHEY and CDR2 SMNVEV (reference sequence). CDR3 sequence (DNA): TGTGCCAACCAGAGACAGGGGAGATACGAGCAGTACTTC. Residues: CANQRQGRYEQYF.

Turning to this clonotype: A much bigger clone sits one base away, suggesting this may be a read error. V and J are TRBV29-1 and TRBJ2-5; a possible D gene is TRBD1 (5 bases). Germline CDR1 is SQVTM and CDR2 is ANQGSEA. V shed 7 bases and J shed 2 bases, with 17 bases lying between them. The CDR3 runs to 14 residues. The CDR3: CSAAPGREQETQYF. As DNA, the CDR3 is TGCAGCGCCGCCCCCGGCAGGGAACAAGAGACCCAGTACTTC.

This clonotype was seen only once. This may stem from a read error, because a much larger clone lies one nucleotide away. The chain recombines TRBV5-5 with TRBJ2-7, with D tentatively TRBD1 or TRBD2 (6 bases each). The CDR3 covers 15 residues. Germline-derived CDR1 and CDR2 are SGHKS and YYEKEE (reference sequence). CDR3 amino acids: CVSSPTGLATYEQYF. CDR3 sequence (DNA): TGTGTCAGCAGCCCAACAGGGCTAGCGACCTACGAGCAGTACTTC. The full variable domain, its missing parts supplied by reference TRBV5-5 and TRBJ2-7, is DAGVTQSPTHLIKTRGQQVTLRCSPISGHKSVSWYQQVLGQGPQFIFQYYEKEERGRGNFPDRFSARQFPNYSSELNVNALLLGDSALYLCVSSPTGLATYEQYFGPGTRLTVT.

The chain links TRBV27 to TRBJ2-7; TRBD1 is a possible D gene (5 bases). The germline V and J ends were trimmed by 0 bases and 3 bases, with 18 bases remaining between them. This CDR3 has 17 amino acids. Looked up from germline, CDR1 is MNHEY and CDR2 is SMNVEV (reference sequence). CDR3 in DNA: TGTGCCAGCAGTTTATCGCCCCCTTTTATAGGGGACTACGAGCAGTACTTC. Its translation is CASSLSPPFIGDYEQYF.

This rearrangement joins TRBV20-1 to TRBJ1-2, with 8 bases fitting TRBD1. The CDR3 covers 15 residues. Germline V CDR1 and CDR2: DFQATT, SNEGSKA (reference sequence). Trimming removed 1 base from V and 6 bases from J; junction bases left unmatched: 10. CDR3 sequence: CSARGWQGAEDGYTF. In DNA form, the CDR3 reads TGCAGTGCTAGAGGGTGGCAGGGGGCAGAGGATGGCTACACCTTC.

At least ten counts were recorded for this clonotype. The V call is TRBV12-3 or TRBV12-4, the J call TRBJ2-1; TRBD2 aligns across 11 bases. V was pared by 6 bases and J by 2 bases, with 3 bases of the junction left unmatched. This CDR3 contains 15 residues. As DNA, the CDR3 is TGTGCCAGCAGGCGACTAGCGGGGCCCTACAATGAGCAGTTCTTC. Residues: CASRRLAGPYNEQFF.

This sequence joins TRBV11-2 and TRBJ2-3; the match to TRBD2 covers 16 bases. V was clipped by 5 bases and J by 8 bases; unmatched bases: 4. The germline gives CDR1 SGHAT, CDR2 FQNNGV. This CDR3 has 15 residues. The DNA of the CDR3 is TGTGCCAGCAGCCACGGGACTAGCGGGAGGGGTACGCAGTATTTT. This translates into CASSHGTSGRGTQYF.

Comment on this clonotype: Given a much more abundant clone one base away, this may be a read error. The J gene is TRBJ2-3, the V gene TRBV12-3 or TRBV12-4; 9 nucleotides agree with TRBD2. The length of the CDR3 is 14 residues. CDR3 in amino acids: CASSISGSTDMQYF. The CDR3, as DNA: TGTGCCAGCAGCATTAGCGGGAGCACAGATATGCAGTATTTT.

This clonotype was found a few times. V and J are TRBV27 and TRBJ1-2, with 8 bases identical to TRBD1. The germline CDR1 and CDR2 sequences are MNHEY and SMNVEV (reference sequence). The CDR3 sequence is 13 residues long. The V gene end was trimmed by 6 bases and the J gene end by 3 bases; junction bases not matched to a gene: 3. CDR3 bases: TGTGCCAGCAGCGTGGACAGGGACTATGGCTACACCTTC. It specifies CASSVDRDYGYTF.

This chain links TRBV7-8 with TRBJ2-7; 9 positions agree with TRBD1. Trimming at V came to 5 bases and at J to 6 bases, leaving 17 bases not matched to a gene. Germline V gene sequence: CDR1 SGHVS, CDR2 FQNEAQ. There are 17 residues in the CDR3. CDR3 in amino acids: CASSQTRQGGAVSEQYF. The CDR3 bases are TGTGCCAGCAGCCAAACTAGACAGGGGGGTGCGGTGAGCGAGCAGTACTTC.

This clonotype has ten or more counts. The chain carries TRBV9 and TRBJ2-7, with D possibly matching TRBD1 (5 bases). V lost 0 bases and J lost 2, with 12 bases in between. Germline CDR1 SGDLS, CDR2 YYNGEE. This CDR3 region has 15 residues. The DNA for the CDR3 is TGTGCCAGCAGCGTAGAACCCCAGGGCGCCTACGAGCAGTACTTC. Its protein is CASSVEPQGAYEQYF.

The genes are TRBV29-1 and TRBJ1-1; 7 bases line up with TRBD1. With V trimmed by 1 base and J by 6 bases, 8 bases remained unmatched. The CDR3 spans 14 residues. In germline, CDR1 is SQVTM, CDR2 ANQGSEA. The CDR3 nucleotides are TGCAGCGTTGAAGTGGGGACAGACGGGGCTGAAGCTTTCTTT. Protein product: CSVEVGTDGAEAFF.

The CDR3 bases are TGTGCCGCCCAGGTAGTGGAAGCTTTCTTT. Translating it yields CAAQVVEAFF. This chain links TRBV30 with TRBJ1-1; no clear D gene. Trimming left V 8 bases short and J 8 bases short, with 12 bases between. Germline CDR1 and CDR2: GTSNPN and SVGIG (reference sequence). This CDR3 has 10 residues.

J is TRBJ2-4 and V is TRBV6-6; D remains ambiguous. Germline V gene sequence: CDR1 MNHNY, CDR2 SVGAGI (reference sequence). This CDR3 has 15 amino acids. V gave up 6 bases and J gave up 8 bases, with 20 bases separating them. CDR3 DNA: TGTGCCAGCAGCTCAGGCCTAACTGGTGAGGACATTCAGTACTTC. Translated: CASSSGLTGEDIQYF.

This clonotype has a count of ten or more. The rearrangement joins TRBV27 to TRBJ2-7; D is ambiguous. Germline V gives CDR1 MNHEY, CDR2 SMNVEV (reference sequence). The CDR3 has 13 residues. V lost 5 bases and J lost 3, with 11 bases in between. The CDR3 loop reads CASSKSLHYEQYF. In nucleotides, the CDR3 is TGTGCCAGCAGTAAGAGCCTCCACTACGAGCAGTACTTC.

V and J are TRBV9 and TRBJ1-1; D remains ambiguous. V was trimmed by 4 bases and J by 7 bases, leaving 14 bases between them. Germline values: CDR1 SGDLS, CDR2 YYNGEE. The CDR3 sequence is 13 residues long. CDR3 loop: CASSPSRVDEAFF. CDR3 bases: TGTGCCAGCAGCCCTTCTAGGGTTGATGAAGCTTTCTTT.

This chain uses TRBV12-3 or TRBV12-4 with TRBJ2-7; 11 bases fit TRBD1. The CDR3 loop spans 16 amino acids. With V trimmed by 3 bases and J by 4 bases, 8 bases remained unmatched. The CDR3 sequence is CASSLEVGTGGYEQYF. CDR3 nucleotides: TGTGCCAGCAGTTTGGAGGTGGGGACAGGGGGGTACGAGCAGTACTTC.

This clonotype was observed at least ten times. The chain recombines TRBV5-1 with TRBJ2-3, with 12 nucleotides matching TRBD2. Germline V gives CDR1 SGHRS, CDR2 YFSETQ. J was trimmed by 8 bases and V by 4 bases; bases with no gene match: 11. The CDR3 spans 16 residues. The CDR3 nucleotides are TGCGCCAGCAGCCCAGAACCGGGACTAGCGGGTAGTACGCAGTATTTT. Translating it yields CASSPEPGLAGSTQYF.

This clonotype was seen a handful of times. V usage is TRBV20-1 and J usage is TRBJ2-7; no clear D gene. Germline CDR1 DFQATT, CDR2 SNEGSKA (reference sequence). V shed 1 base and J shed 1 base, with 20 bases lying between them. This CDR3 is 17 amino acids long. The CDR3 region is CSARVASEPVVSYEQYF. As DNA, the CDR3 is TGCAGTGCTAGAGTAGCCAGCGAGCCAGTTGTTTCCTACGAGCAGTACTTC.

The gene calls are TRBV6-6 and TRBJ1-1; D remains unclear. The CDR3 extends over 13 amino acids. Germline assignment: CDR1 MNHNY and CDR2 SVGAGI (reference sequence). The germline V and J ends were trimmed by 8 bases and 5 bases, with 15 bases remaining between them. The CDR3 protein is CASSVTANTEAFF. In DNA form, the CDR3 reads TGTGCCAGCTCGGTAACCGCGAATACTGAAGCTTTCTTT.

This clonotype came up many times. The chain employs TRBV11-2 and TRBJ2-5; D is uncertain. Trimming pared 0 bases from V and 2 bases from J, leaving 10 bases between. The V gene's germline CDR1 is SGHAT and CDR2 FQNNGV. This CDR3 spans 15 amino acids. In DNA, the CDR3 is TGTGCCAGCAGCTTAGAATTACTTCGGCAAGAGACCCAGTACTTC. Its translation is CASSLELLRQETQYF. The full variable domain, in which reference TRBV11-2 and TRBJ2-5 provide the parts outside the CDR3, is EAGVAQSPRYKIIEKRQSVAFWCNPISGHATLYWYQQILGQGPKLLIQFQNNGVVDDSQLPKDRFSAERLKGVDSTLKIQPAKLEDSAVYLCASSLELLRQETQYFGPGTRLLVL.

The chain links TRBV5-1 to TRBJ1-5, with 8 bases matching TRBD1. Looked up from germline, CDR1 is SGHRS and CDR2 is YFSETQ. This CDR3 is built from 15 residues. The ends lost 4 bases at V and 3 bases at J; junction bases unmatched: 6. The DNA of the CDR3 is TGCGCCAGCAGCCTCGGGACAGGCTTCAATCAGCCCCAGCATTTT. Protein product: CASSLGTGFNQPQHF. The full variable domain, rest sourced from reference TRBV5-1 and TRBJ1-5, is KAGVTQTPRYLIKTRGQQVTLSCSPISGHRSVSWYQQTPGQGLQFLFEYFSETQRNKGNFPGRFSGRQFSNSRSEMNVSTLELGDSALYLCASSLGTGFNQPQHFGDGTRLSIL.

The V call is TRBV12-3 or TRBV12-4, the J call TRBJ1-1, with a possible D match to TRBD1 (5 bases). V lost 3 bases, J lost 0 bases, and 8 bases lay in between. The CDR3 runs 14 residues. The CDR3 coding sequence is TGTGCCAGCAGTTTGGGGCAGATGAACACTGAAGCTTTCTTT. Protein product: CASSLGQMNTEAFF.

The chain links TRBV6-2 or TRBV6-3 to TRBJ2-4; D gene unclear. TRBJ2-7 matches the DNA end more closely, so the J call is doubtful. The germline gives CDR1 MNHEY, CDR2 SVGEGT. The CDR3 covers 14 residues. For the CDR3, the DNA is TGTGCCAGCAGTTTAACGACGCTTTCCTACGAGCAGTACTTC. It translates to CASSLTTLSYEQYF.

This clonotype was detected a few times. This chain's CDR3 is CASSAPVNTEAFF. CDR3 DNA sequence: TGTGCCAGCAGCGCCCCAGTGAACACTGAAGCTTTCTTT. This rearrangement joins TRBV7-4 to TRBJ1-1; D is uncertain. CDR3 length equals 13 residues. CDR1 and CDR2 (germline): SGHVT, SQSDAQ. Trimming pared 5 bases from V and 0 bases from J, leaving 7 bases between.